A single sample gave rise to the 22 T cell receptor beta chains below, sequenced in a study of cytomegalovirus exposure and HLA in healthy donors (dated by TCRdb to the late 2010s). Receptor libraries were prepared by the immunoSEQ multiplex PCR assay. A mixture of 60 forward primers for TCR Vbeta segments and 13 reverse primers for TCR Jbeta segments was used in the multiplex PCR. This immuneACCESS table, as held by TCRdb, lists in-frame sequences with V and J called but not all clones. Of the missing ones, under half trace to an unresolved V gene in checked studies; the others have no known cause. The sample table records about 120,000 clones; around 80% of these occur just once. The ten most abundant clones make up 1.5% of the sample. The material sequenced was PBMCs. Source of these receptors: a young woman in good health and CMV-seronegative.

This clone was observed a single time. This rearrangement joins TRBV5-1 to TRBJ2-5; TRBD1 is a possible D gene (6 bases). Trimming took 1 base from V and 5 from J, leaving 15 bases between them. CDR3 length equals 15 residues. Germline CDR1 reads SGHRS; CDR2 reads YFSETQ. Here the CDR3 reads CASSLSPQGRETQYF. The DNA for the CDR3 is TGCGCCAGCAGCTTGAGCCCACAGGGACGCGAGACCCAGTACTTC.

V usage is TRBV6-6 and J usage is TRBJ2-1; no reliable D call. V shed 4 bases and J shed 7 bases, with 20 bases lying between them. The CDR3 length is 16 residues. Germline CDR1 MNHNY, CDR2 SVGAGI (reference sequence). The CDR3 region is CASSFLVPQQRNEQFF. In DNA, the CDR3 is TGTGCCAGCAGTTTCTTAGTTCCCCAACAGAGAAATGAGCAGTTCTTC.

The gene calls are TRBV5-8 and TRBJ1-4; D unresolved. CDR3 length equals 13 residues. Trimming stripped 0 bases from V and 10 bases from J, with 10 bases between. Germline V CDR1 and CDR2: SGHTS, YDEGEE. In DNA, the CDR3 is TGTGCCAGCAGCTTGGGGATGTCGGGAAAACTGTTTTTT. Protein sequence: CASSLGMSGKLFF.

The CDR3 is CASTRGGNTGELFF. CDR3 coding DNA: TGTGCCAGCACCCGAGGGGGGAACACCGGGGAGCTGTTTTTT. The J gene is TRBJ2-2, the V gene TRBV9; weak D call: TRBD1 (6 bases). The V gene's germline CDR1 is SGDLS and CDR2 YYNGEE. The V end lost 6 bases, the J end lost 1 base, and 10 bases lay between the germline ends. The CDR3 loop spans 14 amino acids.

The DNA of the CDR3 is TGTGCCAGCAGTAACGTAATAGGGGATTCTGGCTACACCTTC. It encodes CASSNVIGDSGYTF. The chain has TRBV2 and TRBJ1-2; TRBD1 might be the D (5 bases). V was trimmed by 5 bases and J by 7 bases, leaving 17 bases between them. Germline V gives CDR1 SNHLY, CDR2 FYNNEI. The length of the CDR3 is 14 residues.

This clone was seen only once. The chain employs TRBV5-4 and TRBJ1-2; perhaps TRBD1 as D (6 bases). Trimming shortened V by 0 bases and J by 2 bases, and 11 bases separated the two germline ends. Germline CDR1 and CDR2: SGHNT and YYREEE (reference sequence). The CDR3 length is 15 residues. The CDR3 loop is CASSLVRRGNYGYTF. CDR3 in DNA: TGTGCCAGCAGCTTGGTCCGTAGGGGGAACTATGGCTACACCTTC.

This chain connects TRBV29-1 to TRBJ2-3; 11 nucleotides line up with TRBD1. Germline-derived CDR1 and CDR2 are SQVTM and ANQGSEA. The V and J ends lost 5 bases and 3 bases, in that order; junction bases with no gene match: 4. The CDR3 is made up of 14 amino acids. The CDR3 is CSVWTGGRTDTQYF. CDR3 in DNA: TGCAGCGTTTGGACAGGGGGCAGAACAGATACGCAGTATTTT.

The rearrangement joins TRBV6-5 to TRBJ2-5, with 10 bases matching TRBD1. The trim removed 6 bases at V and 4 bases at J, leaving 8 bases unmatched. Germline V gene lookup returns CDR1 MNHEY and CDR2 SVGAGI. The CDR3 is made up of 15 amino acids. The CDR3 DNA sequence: TGTGCCAGCAGGGACGACAGGGGGCTCGGAGAGACCCAGTACTTC. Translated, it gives CASRDDRGLGETQYF.

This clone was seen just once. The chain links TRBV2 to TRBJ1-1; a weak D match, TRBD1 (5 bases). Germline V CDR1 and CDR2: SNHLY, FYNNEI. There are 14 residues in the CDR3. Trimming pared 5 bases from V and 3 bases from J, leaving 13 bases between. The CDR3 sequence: CASSPAGVYTEAFF. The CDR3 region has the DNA TGTGCCAGCAGTCCAGCGGGGGTATACACTGAAGCTTTCTTT.

This CDR3 reads CASSLHRVSTEAFF. As DNA, the CDR3 is TGTGCCAGCAGCTTACACCGGGTGAGCACTGAAGCTTTCTTT. V usage is TRBV7-2 and J usage is TRBJ1-1; D gene unclear. Germline-derived CDR1 and CDR2 are SGHTA and FQGNSA. This CDR3 is 14 amino acids long. Trimming removed 2 bases from V and 4 bases from J, with 11 bases in between.

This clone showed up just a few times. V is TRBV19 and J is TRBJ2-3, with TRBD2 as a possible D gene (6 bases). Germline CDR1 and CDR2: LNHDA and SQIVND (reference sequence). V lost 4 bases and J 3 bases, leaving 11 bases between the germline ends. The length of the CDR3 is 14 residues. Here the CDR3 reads CASSNAGWTDTQYF. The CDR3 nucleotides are TGTGCCAGTAGTAATGCGGGGTGGACAGATACGCAGTATTTT.

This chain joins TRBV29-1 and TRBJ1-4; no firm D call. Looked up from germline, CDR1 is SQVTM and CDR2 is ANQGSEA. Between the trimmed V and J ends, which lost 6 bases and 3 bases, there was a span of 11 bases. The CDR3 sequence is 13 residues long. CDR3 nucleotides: TGCAGCGTAGGAGACGGATCTAATGAAAAACTGTTTTTT. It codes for CSVGDGSNEKLFF.

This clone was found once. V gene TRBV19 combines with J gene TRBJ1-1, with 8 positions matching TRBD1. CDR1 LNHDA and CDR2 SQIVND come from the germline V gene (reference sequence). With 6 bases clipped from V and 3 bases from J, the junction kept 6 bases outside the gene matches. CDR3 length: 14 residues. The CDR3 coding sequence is TGTGCCAGTAGCACGGGGACAGGAGACACTGAAGCTTTCTTT. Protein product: CASSTGTGDTEAFF.

DNA for the CDR3: TGTGCCTGGAGTAGCCCGAGGGACAGAAATGAAAAACTGTTTTTT. Translation gives CAWSSPRDRNEKLFF. The rearrangement links TRBV30 to TRBJ1-4; 7 nucleotides agree with TRBD1. The CDR3 extends over 15 amino acids. The germline gives CDR1 GTSNPN, CDR2 SVGIG (reference sequence). J was trimmed by 5 bases and V by 2 bases; bases with no gene match: 8.

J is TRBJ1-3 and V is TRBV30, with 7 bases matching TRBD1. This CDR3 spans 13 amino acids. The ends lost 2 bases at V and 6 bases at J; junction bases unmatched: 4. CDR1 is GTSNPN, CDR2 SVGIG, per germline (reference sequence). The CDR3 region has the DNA TGTGCCTGGAGTCGCAGGGGGACAAACACCATATATTTT. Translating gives CAWSRRGTNTIYF.

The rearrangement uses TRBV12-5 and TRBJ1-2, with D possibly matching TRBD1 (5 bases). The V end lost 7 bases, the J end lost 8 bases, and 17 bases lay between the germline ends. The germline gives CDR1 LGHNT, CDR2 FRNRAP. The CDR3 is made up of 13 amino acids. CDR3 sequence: CASASGEGRGYTF. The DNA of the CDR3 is TGTGCTAGTGCCTCCGGGGAGGGACGCGGCTACACCTTC.

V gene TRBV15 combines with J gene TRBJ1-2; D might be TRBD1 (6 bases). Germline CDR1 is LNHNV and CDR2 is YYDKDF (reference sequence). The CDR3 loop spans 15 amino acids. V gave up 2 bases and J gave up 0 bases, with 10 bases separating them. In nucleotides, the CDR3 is TGTGCCACCAGCAGAACTTCAGGGGCTAACTATGGCTACACCTTC. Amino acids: CATSRTSGANYGYTF.

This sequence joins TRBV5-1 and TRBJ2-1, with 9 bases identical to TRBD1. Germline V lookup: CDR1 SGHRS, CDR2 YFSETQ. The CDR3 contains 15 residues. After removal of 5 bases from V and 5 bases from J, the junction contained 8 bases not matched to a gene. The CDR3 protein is CASSRQGVSDNEQFF. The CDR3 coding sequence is TGCGCCAGCAGTCGACAGGGGGTCTCGGACAATGAGCAGTTCTTC.

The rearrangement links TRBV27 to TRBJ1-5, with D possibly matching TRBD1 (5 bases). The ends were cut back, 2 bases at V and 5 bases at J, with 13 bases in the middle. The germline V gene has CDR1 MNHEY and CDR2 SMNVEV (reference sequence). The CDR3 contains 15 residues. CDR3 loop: CASSLVPPGHQPQHF. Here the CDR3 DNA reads TGTGCCAGCAGTTTAGTGCCGCCAGGGCATCAGCCCCAGCATTTT.

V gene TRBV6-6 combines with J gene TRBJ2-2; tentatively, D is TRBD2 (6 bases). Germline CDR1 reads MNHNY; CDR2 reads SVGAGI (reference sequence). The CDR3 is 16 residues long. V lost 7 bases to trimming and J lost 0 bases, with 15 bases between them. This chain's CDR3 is CASTRLVLPNTGELFF. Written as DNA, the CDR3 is TGTGCCAGCACCCGACTAGTCCTACCGAACACCGGGGAGCTGTTTTTT.

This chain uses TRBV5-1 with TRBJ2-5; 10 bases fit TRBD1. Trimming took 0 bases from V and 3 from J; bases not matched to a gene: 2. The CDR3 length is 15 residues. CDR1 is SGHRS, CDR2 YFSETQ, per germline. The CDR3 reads CASSLEGTGEETQYF. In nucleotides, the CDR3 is TGCGCCAGCAGCTTGGAAGGGACAGGGGAAGAGACCCAGTACTTC.

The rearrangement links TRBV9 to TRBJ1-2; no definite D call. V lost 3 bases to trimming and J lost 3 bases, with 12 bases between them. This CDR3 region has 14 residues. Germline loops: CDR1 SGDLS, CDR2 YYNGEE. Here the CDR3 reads CASSEPHPYYGYTF. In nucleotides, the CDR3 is TGTGCCAGCAGCGAGCCTCACCCTTACTATGGCTACACCTTC.